Presented here are 16 T cell receptor beta chains from one specimen sequenced in a study of cytomegalovirus exposure and HLA in healthy donors. Primers included in the PCR were 60 Vbeta and 13 Jbeta primers. Only in-frame clones appear in the TCRdb table, and some are missing; sequencing was by immunoSEQ multiplex PCR. The sample holds 100,000 to 150,000 clones, 83% seen once. Sequenced sample: PBMCs. The receptors come from a woman between 40 and 50 years old in good health and CMV-seropositive.

This clone appeared a single time. The chain combines TRBV19 with TRBJ1-2, with 8 bases that match TRBD1. Trimming at V came to 6 bases and at J to 4 bases, leaving 10 bases not matched to a gene. Germline V CDR1 and CDR2: LNHDA, SQIVND (reference sequence). The CDR3 is 15 amino acids. CDR3 in DNA: TGTGCCAGTAGGCTACCGGGACAGGAGAGCTATGGCTACACCTTC. It specifies CASRLPGQESYGYTF. Together with reference TRBV19 and TRBJ1-2, the CDR3 gives the full variable domain: DGGITQSPKYLFRKEGQNVTLSCEQNLNHDAMYWYRQDPGQGLRLIYYSQIVNDFQKGDIAEGYSVSREKKESFPLTVTSAQKNPTAFYLCASRLPGQESYGYTFGSGTRLTVV.

The V gene is TRBV9, the J gene TRBJ2-1; D not resolved. V lost 0 bases to trimming and J lost 1 base, with 8 bases between them. Germline loops: CDR1 SGDLS, CDR2 YYNGEE. The CDR3 is 15 residues long. In DNA form, the CDR3 reads TGTGCCAGCAGCGTAGGAAGCAAGTCCTACAATGAGCAGTTCTTC. Translating it yields CASSVGSKSYNEQFF.

J is TRBJ2-1 and V is TRBV7-6; TRBD2 matches 10 bases. The CDR3 covers 16 residues. With 4 bases clipped from V and 0 bases from J, the junction kept 3 bases outside the gene matches. The germline V gene encodes CDR1 SGHVS and CDR2 FNYEAQ. CDR3 in amino acids: CASSSPSGGSYNEQFF. As DNA, the CDR3 is TGTGCCAGCAGCTCTCCTAGCGGGGGCTCCTACAATGAGCAGTTCTTC.

This chain uses TRBV9 with TRBJ2-3; maybe TRBD2 (5 bases). CDR1 is SGDLS and CDR2 is YYNGEE in the germline V gene. The V end lost 2 bases, the J end lost 1 base, and 8 bases lay between the germline ends. The CDR3 sequence is 14 residues long. CDR3 sequence reads: CASSVGLGTDTQYF. The CDR3 DNA sequence: TGTGCCAGCAGCGTTGGACTCGGCACAGATACGCAGTATTTT.

The V call is TRBV9, the J call TRBJ2-2, with 11 nucleotides matching TRBD2. Trimming removed 3 bases from V and 7 bases from J; junction bases left unmatched: 11. Germline V gene data show CDR1 as SGDLS and CDR2 as YYNGEE. This CDR3 is built from 17 residues. In DNA, the CDR3 is TGTGCCAGCAGCGACCCCTTAGCGGGAGGGAAGGTCGGGGAGCTGTTTTTT. It codes for CASSDPLAGGKVGELFF.

The chain links TRBV6-4 to TRBJ2-1; perhaps TRBD1 as D (5 bases). The CDR3 runs to 12 residues. The V end lost 3 bases, the J end lost 13 bases, and 13 bases lay between the germline ends. Germline CDR1 reads MRHNA; CDR2 reads SNTAGT. The CDR3 sequence is CASSDGFREQFF. The DNA for the CDR3 is TGTGCCAGCAGTGATGGGTTCAGGGAACAGTTCTTC.

V is TRBV7-2 and J is TRBJ2-7, with 8 bases fitting TRBD2. The J segment lost 2 bases and the V segment lost 4 bases, leaving 16 bases of the junction unmatched. The CDR3 sequence is 18 residues long. Germline V gives CDR1 SGHTA, CDR2 FQGNSA. CDR3 sequence: CASSSGVPPSGRAYEQYF. CDR3 sequence (DNA): TGTGCCAGCAGCTCCGGGGTCCCCCCGAGCGGGAGAGCCTACGAGCAGTACTTC.

CDR3 loop: CARSLKREPSTDTQYF. DNA of the CDR3: TGTGCCAGAAGCTTGAAGCGGGAGCCTAGCACAGATACGCAGTATTTT. This sequence joins TRBV5-3 and TRBJ2-3; 8 bases agree with TRBD2. TRBV5-3 is annotated as an ORF whose role is uncertain. V gave up 1 base and J gave up 0 bases; unmatched junction bases: 4. This CDR3 spans 16 amino acids.

This chain joins TRBV15 and TRBJ2-1; D is possibly TRBD2 (6 bases). V lost 0 bases and J 4 bases, leaving 10 bases between the germline ends. Germline assignment: CDR1 LNHNV and CDR2 YYDKDF (reference sequence). This CDR3 comprises 15 residues. The CDR3 sequence is CATSREDSGYNEQFF. As DNA, the CDR3 is TGTGCCACCAGCAGAGAGGATAGCGGTTACAATGAGCAGTTCTTC.

This sequence joins TRBV30 and TRBJ1-1; D remains unclear. Between the trimmed V and J ends, which lost 4 bases and 4 bases, there was a span of 13 bases. CDR1 GTSNPN and CDR2 SVGIG come from the germline V gene (reference sequence). The CDR3 totals 13 residues. The CDR3 DNA reads as TGTGCCTGGATCAGGAAGGTTGGCACTGAAGCTTTCTTT. Its protein is CAWIRKVGTEAFF. The full variable domain, in which reference TRBV30 and TRBJ1-1 provide the parts outside the CDR3, is SQTIHQWPATLVQPVGSPLSLECTVEGTSNPNLYWYRQAAGRGLQLLFYSVGIGQISSEVPQNLSASRPQDRQFILSSKKLLLSDSGFYLCAWIRKVGTEAFFGQGTRLTVV.

V and J are TRBV19 and TRBJ1-5, with 7 bases that match TRBD1. With 4 bases clipped from V and 5 bases from J, the junction kept 5 bases outside the gene matches. CDR1 and CDR2 from the germline V gene are LNHDA and SQIVND (reference sequence). The CDR3 runs to 14 residues. For the CDR3, the DNA is TGTGCCAGTAGTAAGGGGGACAGCTATCAGCCCCAGCATTTT. Protein sequence: CASSKGDSYQPQHF.

The V call is TRBV4-1, the J call TRBJ1-2; D is perhaps TRBD1 (5 bases). This CDR3 spans 16 amino acids. Germline V lookup: CDR1 MGHRA, CDR2 YSYEKL. Trimming left V 0 bases short and J 5 bases short, with 16 bases between. DNA of the CDR3: TGCGCCAGCAGCCAAGATGGTGGGGGAGGAGGATATGGCTACACCTTC. Protein: CASSQDGGGGGYGYTF.

V and J are TRBV9 and TRBJ2-6; tentative D call: TRBD2 (6 bases). The CDR3 runs 16 residues. Germline V gene data show CDR1 as SGDLS and CDR2 as YYNGEE. Trimming stripped 0 bases from V and 2 bases from J, with 9 bases between. CDR3 in amino acids: CASSVATGAGANVLTF. DNA for the CDR3: TGTGCCAGCAGCGTAGCTACGGGGGCTGGGGCCAACGTCCTGACTTTC.

The gene calls are TRBV19 and TRBJ2-3; a possible D gene is TRBD1 (6 bases). The CDR3 loop spans 17 amino acids. V was pared by 0 bases and J by 2 bases, with 15 bases between. Germline V gives CDR1 LNHDA, CDR2 SQIVND (reference sequence). Written as DNA, the CDR3 is TGTGCCAGTAGTATAGATGGCCTGGGGGCCTACACAGATACGCAGTATTTT. Translated: CASSIDGLGAYTDTQYF.

The chain couples TRBV19 to TRBJ2-1; the match to TRBD2 covers 15 bases. V trimming: 3 bases; J trimming: 9 bases; junction bases outside the gene matches: 9. This CDR3 has 17 residues. The germline V gene has CDR1 LNHDA and CDR2 SQIVND (reference sequence). CDR3 coding DNA: TGTGCCAGTAGTATCGGGAAGGGACTAGCGGGAGGAAGTGAGCAGTTCTTC. Its protein product is CASSIGKGLAGGSEQFF.

The table lists this clone with a few counts. This chain joins TRBV5-1 and TRBJ2-7; the match to TRBD1 covers 8 bases. The CDR3 contains 14 residues. J gave up 3 bases and V 0 bases, and 2 bases lay outside the gene matches. The germline V gene has CDR1 SGHRS and CDR2 YFSETQ. The CDR3 region has the DNA TGCGCCAGCAGCTTGGGGACAGGGAACTACGAGCAGTACTTC. Encoded protein: CASSLGTGNYEQYF.